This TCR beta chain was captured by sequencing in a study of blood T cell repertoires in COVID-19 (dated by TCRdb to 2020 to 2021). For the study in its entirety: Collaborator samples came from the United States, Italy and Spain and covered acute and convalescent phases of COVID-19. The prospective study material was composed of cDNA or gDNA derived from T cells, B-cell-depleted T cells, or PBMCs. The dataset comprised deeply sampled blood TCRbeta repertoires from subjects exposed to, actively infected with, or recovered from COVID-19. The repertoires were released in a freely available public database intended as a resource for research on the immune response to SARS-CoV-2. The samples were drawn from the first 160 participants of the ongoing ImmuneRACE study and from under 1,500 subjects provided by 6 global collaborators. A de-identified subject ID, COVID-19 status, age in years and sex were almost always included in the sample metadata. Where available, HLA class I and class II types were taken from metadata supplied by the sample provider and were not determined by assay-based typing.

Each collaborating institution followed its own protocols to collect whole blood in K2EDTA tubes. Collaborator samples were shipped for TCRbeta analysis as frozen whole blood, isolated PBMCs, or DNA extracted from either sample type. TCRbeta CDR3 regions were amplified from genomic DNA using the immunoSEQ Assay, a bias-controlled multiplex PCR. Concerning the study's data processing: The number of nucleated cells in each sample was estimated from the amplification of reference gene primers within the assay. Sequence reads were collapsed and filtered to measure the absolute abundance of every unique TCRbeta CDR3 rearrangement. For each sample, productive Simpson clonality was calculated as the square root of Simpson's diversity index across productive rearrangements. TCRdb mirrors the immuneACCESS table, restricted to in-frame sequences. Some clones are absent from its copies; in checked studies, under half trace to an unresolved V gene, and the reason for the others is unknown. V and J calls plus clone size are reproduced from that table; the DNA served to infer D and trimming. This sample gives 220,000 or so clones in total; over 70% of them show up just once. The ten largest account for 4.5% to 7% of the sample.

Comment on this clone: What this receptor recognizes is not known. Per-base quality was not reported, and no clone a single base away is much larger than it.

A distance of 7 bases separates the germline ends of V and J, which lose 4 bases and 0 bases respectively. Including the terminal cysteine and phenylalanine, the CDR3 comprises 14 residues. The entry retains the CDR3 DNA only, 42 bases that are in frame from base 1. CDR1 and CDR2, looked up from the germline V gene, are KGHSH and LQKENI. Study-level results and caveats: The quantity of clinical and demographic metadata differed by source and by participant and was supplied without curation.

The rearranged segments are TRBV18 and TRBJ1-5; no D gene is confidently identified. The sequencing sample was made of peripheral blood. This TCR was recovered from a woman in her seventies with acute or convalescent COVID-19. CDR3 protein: CASSHSDSNQPQHF. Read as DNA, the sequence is TGTGCCAGCTCACACTCCGATAGCAATCAGCCCCAGCATTTT.